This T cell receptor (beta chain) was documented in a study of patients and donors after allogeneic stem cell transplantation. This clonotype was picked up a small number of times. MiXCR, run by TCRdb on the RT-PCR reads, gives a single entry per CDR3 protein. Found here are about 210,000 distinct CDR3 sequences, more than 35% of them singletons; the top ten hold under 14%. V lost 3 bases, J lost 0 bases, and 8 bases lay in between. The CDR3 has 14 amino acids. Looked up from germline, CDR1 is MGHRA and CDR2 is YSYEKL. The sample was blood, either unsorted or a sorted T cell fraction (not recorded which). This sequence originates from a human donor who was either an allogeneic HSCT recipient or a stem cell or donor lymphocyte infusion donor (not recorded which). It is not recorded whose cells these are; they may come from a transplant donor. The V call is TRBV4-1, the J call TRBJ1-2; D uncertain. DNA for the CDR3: TGCGCCAGCAGCCACAGCCGGACTAACTATGGCTACACCTTC. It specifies CASSHSRTNYGYTF.